These 23 T cell receptor beta chains came from one sample sequenced in a study of blood T cell repertoires in COVID-19. The assay was immunoSEQ multiplex PCR, and TCRdb's table has in-frame clones only and misses some. In the table there are fewer than 200,000 clones, roughly 87% of which are singletons. The sequencing sample was made of peripheral blood. The receptors derive from a woman in her 70s with COVID-19, enrolled during active disease.

The chain is built from TRBV29-1 and TRBJ2-7, with D uncertain. The CDR3 spans 13 residues. CDR1 and CDR2 from the germline V gene are SQVTM and ANQGSEA. Trimming pared 4 bases from V and 0 bases from J, leaving 10 bases between. The CDR3 spells CSVVNSSSYEQYF. In nucleotides, the CDR3 is TGCAGCGTTGTGAACAGTTCCTCCTACGAGCAGTACTTC.

This chain connects TRBV13 to TRBJ1-1; perhaps TRBD1 as D (5 bases). CDR3 size: 16 residues. V was clipped by 5 bases and J by 4 bases, with 20 bases between them. Germline CDR1 is PRHDT and CDR2 is FYEKMQ (reference sequence). CDR3 nucleotide sequence: TGTGCCAGCAGCCCAGTCTCCGGGCAGGGAAGCACTGAAGCTTTCTTT. Amino acid sequence: CASSPVSGQGSTEAFF.

The chain joins TRBV18 to TRBJ1-2, with 7 bases identical to TRBD1. The CDR3 is 15 residues long. The germline CDR1 and CDR2 sequences are KGHSH and LQKENI. Trimming removed 3 bases from V and 3 bases from J; junction bases left unmatched: 7. CDR3 coding DNA: TGTGCCAGCTCACCCGATGGACAGGCCTACTATGGCTACACCTTC. The encoded protein is CASSPDGQAYYGYTF.

The chain combines TRBV28 with TRBJ2-7; 7 nucleotides line up with TRBD1. V gave up 5 bases and J gave up 4 bases; unmatched junction bases: 8. The CDR3 totals 14 residues. Per the germline V gene, CDR1 is MDHEN and CDR2 is SYDVKM. CDR3 nucleotide sequence: TGTGCCAGCAGTCCCCCGGGACAGACTTACGAGCAGTACTTC. It yields the protein CASSPPGQTYEQYF.

The chain has TRBV11-3 and TRBJ2-5, with a tentative D call TRBD1 (6 bases). The CDR3 has 13 amino acids. With 5 bases removed from V and 3 bases from J, the gap between germline ends came to 10 bases. CDR1 is SGHNT, CDR2 YENEEA, per germline. The CDR3 DNA reads TGTGCCAGCAGCCCGGACAGAAAAGAGACCCAGTACTTC. It codes for CASSPDRKETQYF.

The gene calls are TRBV5-1 and TRBJ2-6; D ambiguous. The CDR3 contains 16 residues. Germline CDR1 is SGHRS and CDR2 is YFSETQ. V lost 4 bases to trimming and J lost 4 bases, with 15 bases between them. CDR3: CASSRDSTLGANVLTF. CDR3 nucleotides: TGCGCCAGCAGCCGCGACTCTACCCTCGGGGCCAACGTCCTGACTTTC.

This chain joins TRBV30 and TRBJ1-1, with 7 bases aligning to TRBD1. Trimming cost V 7 bases and J 8 bases; bases outside gene matches: 4. Germline loops: CDR1 GTSNPN, CDR2 SVGIG (reference sequence). The CDR3 spans 10 residues. CDR3 amino acids: CASTGAEAFF. The CDR3 DNA reads TGTGCCTCCACAGGGGCGGAAGCTTTCTTT.

The chain joins TRBV7-9 to TRBJ1-1; a possible D gene is TRBD1 (5 bases). Trimming removed 5 bases from V and 4 bases from J, with 11 bases in between. Germline V gene sequence: CDR1 SEHNR, CDR2 FQNEAQ (reference sequence). The CDR3 has 13 amino acids. CDR3 protein: CASSTGDVTEAFF. The CDR3 DNA reads as TGTGCCAGCAGCACGGGGGATGTCACTGAAGCTTTCTTT.

V gene TRBV5-1 combines with J gene TRBJ1-2; TRBD1 matches 11 bases. CDR3 length equals 14 residues. The germline CDR1 and CDR2 sequences are SGHRS and YFSETQ. The J segment lost 3 bases and the V segment lost 4 bases, leaving 2 bases of the junction unmatched. The CDR3, as DNA: TGCGCCAGCAGCAAGGGACAGGGGGACTATGGCTACACCTTC. Translated, it gives CASSKGQGDYGYTF.

J is TRBJ2-3 and V is TRBV7-2, with 8 nucleotides matching TRBD2. CDR1 SGHTA and CDR2 FQGNSA come from the germline V gene. With V trimmed by 5 bases and J by 7 bases, 14 bases remained unmatched. This CDR3 is built from 16 residues. CDR3 in amino acids: CASSAGLASLGYTQYF. The CDR3 DNA is TGTGCCAGCAGCGCCGGACTAGCATCGCTCGGATATACGCAGTATTTT.

This clone has just one count. The rearrangement links TRBV11-3 to TRBJ2-1, with 7 bases identical to TRBD1. Germline CDR1 is SGHNT and CDR2 is YENEEA. This CDR3 is built from 15 residues. The junction had 4 bases not matched to a gene; V was cut back by 0 bases and J by 5 bases. The CDR3 is CASSLEGQSHNEQFF. Written as DNA, the CDR3 is TGTGCCAGCAGCTTAGAGGGACAGAGCCACAATGAGCAGTTCTTC. The variable domain in full, with the rest retrieved from reference TRBV11-3 and TRBJ2-1, is EAGVVQSPRYKIIEKKQPVAFWCNPISGHNTLYWYLQNLGQGPELLIRYENEEAVDDSQLPKDRFSAERLKGVDSTLKIQPAELGDSAVYLCASSLEGQSHNEQFFGPGTRLTVL.

The chain uses TRBV9 and TRBJ2-7; TRBD1 agrees at 8 bases. The CDR3 runs to 15 residues. Trimming at V came to 0 bases and at J to 5 bases, leaving 7 bases not matched to a gene. Germline V gene lookup returns CDR1 SGDLS and CDR2 YYNGEE. The CDR3, as DNA: TGTGCCAGCAGCGTAGGCCAGGGGGCAGTGGACGAGCAGTACTTC. This encodes CASSVGQGAVDEQYF.

The chain combines TRBV4-3 with TRBJ2-7; TRBD1 is a possible D gene (5 bases). Germline CDR1 reads LGHNA; CDR2 reads YSLEER. There are 14 residues in the CDR3. V lost 0 bases and J lost 2, with 8 bases in between. In nucleotides, the CDR3 is TGCGCCAGCAGCCAAGACACAGGCCCCTACGAGCAGTACTTC. It yields the protein CASSQDTGPYEQYF.

The chain recombines TRBV30 with TRBJ1-1; maybe TRBD1 (6 bases). This CDR3 is 14 amino acids long. V was trimmed by 5 bases and J by 1 base, leaving 14 bases between them. Germline-derived CDR1 and CDR2 are GTSNPN and SVGIG (reference sequence). CDR3 sequence reads: CAWVMGAANTEAFF. Here the CDR3 DNA reads TGTGCCTGGGTTATGGGGGCCGCGAACACTGAAGCTTTCTTT.

The chain is built from TRBV7-3 and TRBJ1-4; D not certain. Looked up from germline, CDR1 is SGHTA and CDR2 is FQGTGA. The CDR3 has 14 residues. The V end lost 2 bases, the J end lost 4 bases, and 8 bases lay between the germline ends. The CDR3 bases are TGTGCCAGCAGCTTATTAAGAGTTAATGAAAAACTGTTTTTT. Its protein is CASSLLRVNEKLFF. Full variable domain (rest looked up from reference TRBV7-3 and TRBJ1-4): GAGVSQTPSNKVTEKGKYVELRCDPISGHTALYWYRQSLGQGPEFLIYFQGTGAADDSGLPNDRFFAVRPEGSVSTLKIQRTERGDSAVYLCASSLLRVNEKLFFGSGTQLSVL.

The chain joins TRBV7-3 to TRBJ1-1; the D is unclear. V was pared by 5 bases and J by 10 bases, with 14 bases between. CDR3 length equals 12 residues. Germline loops: CDR1 SGHTA, CDR2 FQGTGA. The CDR3 loop is CASSPGGDVAFF. The CDR3 region has the DNA TGTGCCAGCAGCCCCGGCGGGGATGTAGCTTTCTTT.

The CDR3 DNA reads TGCAGTGCTAGTTTAGAGGGGACCCAGTACTTC. Translated: CSASLEGTQYF. The V and J genes are TRBV20-1 and TRBJ2-5; possibly TRBD2 for D (5 bases). Trimming took 3 bases from V and 7 from J, leaving 9 bases between them. Germline CDR1 is DFQATT and CDR2 is SNEGSKA (reference sequence). This CDR3 spans 11 amino acids.

This chain links TRBV2 with TRBJ2-7; 8 bases align to TRBD1. CDR3 length: 14 amino acids. V was pared by 4 bases and J by 7 bases, with 9 bases of the junction left unmatched. Germline V CDR1 and CDR2: SNHLY, FYNNEI. This chain's CDR3 is CASSVQGALREQYF. The CDR3, as DNA: TGTGCCAGCAGTGTGCAGGGGGCATTAAGGGAGCAGTACTTC. Variable domain in full (rest from reference TRBV2 and TRBJ2-7): EPEVTQTPSHQVTQMGQEVILRCVPISNHLYFYWYRQILGQKVEFLVSFYNNEISEKSEIFDDQFSVERPDGSNFTLKIRSTKLEDSAMYFCASSVQGALREQYFGPGTRLTVT.

The chain joins TRBV27 to TRBJ2-7; the D is unclear. The CDR3 spans 14 residues. V was clipped by 7 bases and J by 2 bases, with 15 bases between them. CDR1 MNHEY and CDR2 SMNVEV come from the germline V gene (reference sequence). The CDR3 sequence is CASTDGSRPYEQYF. CDR3 coding DNA: TGTGCCAGCACCGACGGTAGCCGACCCTACGAGCAGTACTTC.

V and J are TRBV7-2 and TRBJ2-1; 9 positions agree with TRBD2. V lost 5 bases and J lost 6; bases outside the gene matches: 11. Germline V gene lookup returns CDR1 SGHTA and CDR2 FQGNSA. This CDR3 contains 16 residues. The CDR3: CASSPGLAQLFNEQFF. The CDR3 nucleotides read TGTGCCAGCAGCCCTGGACTAGCGCAGCTGTTCAATGAGCAGTTCTTC.

The chain joins TRBV6-4 to TRBJ2-7; 7 bases map to TRBD1. CDR1 and CDR2 from the germline V gene are MRHNA and SNTAGT. The CDR3 totals 16 residues. Losses at the gene ends were 8 bases for V and 1 base for J; bases not matched to a gene: 14. CDR3 sequence (DNA): TGTGCCAGCGCGGCCTGGAGGACAGGCCTTTCCTACGAGCAGTACTTC. It is translated as CASAAWRTGLSYEQYF.

Note on this clone: Different DNA sequences within this sample yield the same CDR3. V and J are TRBV11-2 and TRBJ2-7; TRBD1 matches at 7 bases. Germline V gene lookup returns CDR1 SGHAT and CDR2 FQNNGV. After removal of 3 bases from V and 2 bases from J, the junction contained 7 bases not matched to a gene. This CDR3 is 15 amino acids long. In DNA, the CDR3 is TGTGCCAGCAGCTTGAACCGGGACAGCCCCTACGAGCAGTACTTC. This codes for CASSLNRDSPYEQYF.

The genes are TRBV7-2 and TRBJ2-1, with D possibly being TRBD2 (6 bases). Trimming pared 1 base from V and 2 bases from J, leaving 15 bases between. The CDR3 has 17 amino acids. Germline V gene lookup returns CDR1 SGHTA and CDR2 FQGNSA. CDR3 loop: CASSLGVWGETYNEQFF. CDR3 DNA sequence: TGTGCCAGCAGCTTAGGTGTTTGGGGGGAAACCTACAATGAGCAGTTCTTC.